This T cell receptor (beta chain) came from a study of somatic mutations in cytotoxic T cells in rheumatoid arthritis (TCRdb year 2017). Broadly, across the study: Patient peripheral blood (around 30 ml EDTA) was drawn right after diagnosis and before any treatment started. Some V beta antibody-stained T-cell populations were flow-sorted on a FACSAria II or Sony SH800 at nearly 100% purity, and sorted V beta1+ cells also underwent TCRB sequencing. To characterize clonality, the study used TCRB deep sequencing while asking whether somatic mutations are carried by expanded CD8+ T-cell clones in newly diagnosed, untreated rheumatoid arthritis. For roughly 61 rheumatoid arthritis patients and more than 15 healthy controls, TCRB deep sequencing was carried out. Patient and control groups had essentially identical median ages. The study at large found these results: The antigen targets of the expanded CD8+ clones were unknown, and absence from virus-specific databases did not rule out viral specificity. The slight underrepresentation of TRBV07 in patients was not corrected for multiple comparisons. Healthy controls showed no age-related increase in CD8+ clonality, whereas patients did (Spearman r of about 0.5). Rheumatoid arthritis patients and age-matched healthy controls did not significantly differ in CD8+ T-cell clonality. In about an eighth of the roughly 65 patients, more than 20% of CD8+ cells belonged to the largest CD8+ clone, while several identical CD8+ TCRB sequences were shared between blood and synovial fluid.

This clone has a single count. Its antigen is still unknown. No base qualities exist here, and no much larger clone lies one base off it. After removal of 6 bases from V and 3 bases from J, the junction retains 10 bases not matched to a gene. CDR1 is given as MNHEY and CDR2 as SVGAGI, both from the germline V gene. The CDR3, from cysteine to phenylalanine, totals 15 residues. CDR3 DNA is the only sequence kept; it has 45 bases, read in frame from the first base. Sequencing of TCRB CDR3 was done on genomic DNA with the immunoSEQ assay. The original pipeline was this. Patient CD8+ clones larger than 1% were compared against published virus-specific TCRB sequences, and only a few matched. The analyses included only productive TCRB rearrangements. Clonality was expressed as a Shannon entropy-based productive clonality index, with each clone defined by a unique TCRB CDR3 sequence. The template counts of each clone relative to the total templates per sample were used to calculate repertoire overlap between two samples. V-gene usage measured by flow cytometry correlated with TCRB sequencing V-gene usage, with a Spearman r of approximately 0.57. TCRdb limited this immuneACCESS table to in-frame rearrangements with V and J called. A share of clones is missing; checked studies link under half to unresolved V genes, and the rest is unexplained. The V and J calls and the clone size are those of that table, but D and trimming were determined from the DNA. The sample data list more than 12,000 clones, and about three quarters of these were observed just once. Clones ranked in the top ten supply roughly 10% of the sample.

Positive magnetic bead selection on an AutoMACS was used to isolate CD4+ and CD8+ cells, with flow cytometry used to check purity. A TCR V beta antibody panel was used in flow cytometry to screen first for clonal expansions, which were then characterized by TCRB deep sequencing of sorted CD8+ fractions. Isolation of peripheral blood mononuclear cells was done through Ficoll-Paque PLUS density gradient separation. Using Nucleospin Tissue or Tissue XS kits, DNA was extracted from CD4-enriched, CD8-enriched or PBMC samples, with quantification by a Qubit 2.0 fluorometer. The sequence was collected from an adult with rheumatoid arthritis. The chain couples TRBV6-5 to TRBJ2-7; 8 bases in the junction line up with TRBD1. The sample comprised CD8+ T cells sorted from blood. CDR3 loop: CASSLGQGEGYEQYF. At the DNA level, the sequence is TGTGCCAGCAGCCTAGGACAGGGCGAAGGCTACGAGCAGTACTTC.